The 9 T cell receptor beta chains below all came from one sample that was sequenced in a study of blood T cell repertoires in COVID-19. This table comes from immunoSEQ multiplex PCR, and its TCRdb copy is limited to in-frame clones, with some not included. The table has some 490,000 clones, approximately 85% seen once. The source material was peripheral blood. Receptors originate from a human donor in a cohort sampled during active COVID-19.

This clone was picked up a small number of times. The CDR3 sequence is CASTGAVNSYEQYF. In DNA, the CDR3 is TGTGCCAGTACAGGGGCGGTTAACTCCTACGAGCAGTACTTC. The chain recombines TRBV6-1 with TRBJ2-7; 7 bases map to TRBD1. The junction had 8 bases not matched to a gene; V was cut back by 9 bases and J by 0 bases. This CDR3 spans 14 amino acids. Germline assignment: CDR1 MNHNS and CDR2 SASEGT.

V is TRBV10-1 and J is TRBJ2-5; 10 bases map to TRBD2. The CDR3 length is 15 residues. V dropped 3 bases and J dropped 2; count of bases not matched to a gene: 3. In germline, CDR1 is WNHNN, CDR2 SYGVQD (reference sequence). The CDR3 sequence is CASSEGAGGQETQYF. The CDR3 coding sequence is TGCGCCAGCAGTGAAGGAGCGGGAGGGCAAGAGACCCAGTACTTC.

This clone appeared once. The CDR3 loop is CASSALDRGTTEAFF. Here the CDR3 DNA reads TGCGCCAGCAGCGCCCTGGACAGAGGGACCACTGAAGCTTTCTTT. The chain carries TRBV5-1 and TRBJ1-1; D is perhaps TRBD1 (6 bases). The CDR3 runs to 15 residues. Germline CDR1 reads SGHRS; CDR2 reads YFSETQ. The germline V and J ends were trimmed by 4 bases and 4 bases, with 17 bases remaining between them.

The chain combines TRBV10-2 with TRBJ2-3; 10 nucleotides align to TRBD1. This CDR3 is 16 amino acids long. Germline loops: CDR1 WSHSY, CDR2 SAAADI. V lost 3 bases, J lost 5 bases, and 8 bases stayed unmatched. For the CDR3, the DNA is TGCGCCAGCAGTGATACTCCGGGACAGGGGAAAGATACGCAGTATTTT. Its translation is CASSDTPGQGKDTQYF.

The rearrangement joins TRBV28 to TRBJ1-2, with D unclear. Trimming removed 5 bases from V and 8 bases from J, with 12 bases in between. The CDR3 totals 12 residues. CDR1 and CDR2 (germline): MDHEN, SYDVKM. CDR3 sequence: CASSPLWPGYTF. CDR3 DNA: TGTGCCAGCAGTCCTCTCTGGCCGGGCTACACCTTC.

V gene TRBV11-3 combines with J gene TRBJ2-1; 8 nucleotides match TRBD2. Trimming cost V 5 bases and J 2 bases; bases outside gene matches: 11. Germline V gives CDR1 SGHNT, CDR2 YENEEA. The CDR3 runs 17 residues. The CDR3 DNA reads as TGTGCCAGCAGCGCGGGGGGCAGGGGACTCCCCTACAATGAGCAGTTCTTC. This sequence encodes CASSAGGRGLPYNEQFF.

The chain combines TRBV7-5 with TRBJ2-7; TRBD2 reflects the table's D call only, with no check against the DNA. TRBV7-5 is classified as a pseudogene. The CDR3 is 16 residues long. CDR3 loop: CARRPRSSGKSYEQYF. DNA of the CDR3: TGTGCCAGACGGCCTCGATCTAGCGGGAAATCCTACGAGCAGTACTTC.

The rearrangement uses TRBV7-8 and TRBJ2-7, with TRBD2 identical over 12 bases. Trimming cost V 5 bases and J 3 bases; bases outside gene matches: 2. The CDR3 has 14 residues. The germline CDR1 and CDR2 sequences are SGHVS and FQNEAQ. CDR3 bases: TGTGCCAGCAGCCGACTAGCGGGAGACTACGAGCAGTACTTC. This sequence encodes CASSRLAGDYEQYF.

The genes are TRBV28 and TRBJ2-7; TRBD1 aligns across 9 bases. The CDR3 loop spans 14 amino acids. Germline CDR1 and CDR2: MDHEN and SYDVKM. Trimming removed 4 bases from V and 6 bases from J; junction bases left unmatched: 7. The chain's CDR3 is CASSSYRGPFEQYF. The CDR3 DNA sequence: TGTGCCAGCAGTTCTTACAGGGGGCCCTTCGAGCAGTACTTC.